What follows are 6 T cell receptor beta chains derived from one specimen sequenced in a study of tissue T cells after allogeneic stem cell transplantation. Time point noted: mouse harvest day 14 after allogeneic transplant. Mouse grafts combined 10^7 T-cell-depleted bone marrow cells with 10^6 splenic CD5+ T cells. Assay used: immunoSEQ multiplex PCR; TCRdb lists only in-frame clones, some missing. The sample contains about 7,400 clones, about a third of which appear only once. The specimen was skin. Receptor source: a female BALB/c mouse given C57BL/6 T cells with graft-versus-host disease after an allogeneic hematopoietic cell transplant.

With respect to this clone: Gene names and germline match the mouse. CDR3 sequence: CASSQERGFSDYTF. CDR3 DNA (partial): TGTGCCAGCAGCCAAGAGAGGGGGTTCTCCGACTACACC. The V and J genes are TRBV2 and TRBJ1-2, with D possibly TRBD1 on 6 matching bases. The read falls 1 residue short of the CDR3 end, and the missing part is taken from the germline J gene. Trimming shortened V by 0 bases and J by 4 bases, and 9 bases separated the two germline ends. The CDR3 is 14 amino acids. Germline CDR1 LGHNA, CDR2 YSYQKL.

Comments on this clone: Each gene name is a mouse one. The CDR3 extends 1 residue past the end of the read, so its final part is completed from the germline J gene. The V call is TRBV15, the J call TRBJ2-2, with 13 bases matching TRBD2. The J segment lost 2 bases and the V segment lost 6 bases, leaving 0 bases of the junction unmatched. The germline gives CDR1 SGHND, CDR2 FRSKSL. This CDR3 has 15 residues. The DNA read from the CDR3 is TGTGCCAGCAGGGGACTGGGGGGGAACACCGGGCAGCTCTAC. It codes for CASRGLGGNTGQLY. The entire CDR3 protein reads CASRGLGGNTGQLYF.

Points on this clone: Gene names denote mouse genes. Coverage ceases 1 residue before the CDR3 finishes, and the germline J gene fills in the end. This chain connects TRBV15 to TRBJ2-4; unclear D gene. V lost 3 bases, J lost 2 bases, and 6 bases lay in between. The CDR3 consists of 13 residues. The V gene's germline CDR1 is SGHND and CDR2 FRSKSL. The CDR3 region is CASSFGVQNTLYF. The DNA read from the CDR3 is TGTGCCAGCAGTTTCGGGGTTCAAAACACCTTGTAC.

This clone is medium-sized (0.01 to 0.1%). The germline and genes are mouse ones. The CDR3 end is not reached by the read, which stops 1 residue before it; the germline J gene fills it in. V and J are TRBV3 and TRBJ2-2; D is unresolved. This CDR3 is 14 amino acids long. V gave up 1 base and J gave up 1 base, with 4 bases separating them. The germline CDR1 and CDR2 sequences are SNHLY and FYNGKV (reference sequence). CDR3 sequence reads: CASSLEINTGQLYF. The part of the CDR3 DNA that was read is TGTGCCAGCAGCTTAGAAATAAACACCGGGCAGCTCTAC.

Regarding this clone: The gene names here belong to mouse. The read finishes 1 residue shy of the CDR3 end, and the germline J gene is used to complete it. The chain combines TRBV26 with TRBJ1-3; TRBD1 matches 9 bases. Germline CDR1 and CDR2: KGHPV and FQNQEV (reference sequence). This CDR3 has 16 amino acids. The trim removed 4 bases at V and 0 bases at J, leaving 4 bases unmatched. The part of the CDR3 DNA that was read is TGTGCCAGCAGTCGACAGGGGGGACCTTCTGGAAATACGCTCTAT. This translates into CASSRQGGPSGNTLY. The CDR3 in its entirety is CASSRQGGPSGNTLYF.

Worth noting for this clone: The genes and germline here are from mouse. The read is 1 residue too short to cover the CDR3 end, so that end is filled in from the germline J gene. This chain links TRBV12-2 with TRBJ2-7, with 12 nucleotides matching TRBD2. CDR1 and CDR2 (germline): SGHLS, HYDKME. V was clipped by 0 bases and J by 5 bases; unmatched bases: 4. The CDR3 is made up of 15 amino acids. The sequenced CDR3 bases are TGTGCCAGCTCTCTCGACTGGGGGGGCTCGGATGAACAGTAC. This gives the protein CASSLDWGGSDEQY. The whole CDR3 sequence is CASSLDWGGSDEQYF.